This entry features one T cell receptor (beta chain) sequence. Original processing methods: The assay estimated nucleated cells by amplifying reference gene primers. Using immunoSEQ multiplex PCR, the repertoire was profiled, and TCRdb retains in-frame clones only, with some absent. V, J and clone size are those of that table, while D and trimming were read from the DNA. The profile shows over 200,000 clones, 65% to 90% of them singletons. This specimen comes from a study of blood T cell repertoires in COVID-19. Study background: Sources were T cells, B-cell-depleted T cells, or PBMCs; the material itself was cDNA or gDNA.

Trimming cost V 0 bases and J 3 bases, with 15 bases left between them. The CDR3 totals 16 residues. Germline V lookup: CDR1 SGDLS, CDR2 YYNGEE. Source material: peripheral blood. This TCR derives from a human donor in a cohort sampled during active COVID-19. The chain joins TRBV9 to TRBJ1-2, with D possibly being TRBD1 (5 bases). The CDR3 protein is CASSVAPLTAYYGYTF. In nucleotides, the CDR3 is TGTGCCAGCAGCGTAGCCCCCCTGACAGCTTACTATGGCTACACCTTC.